This T cell receptor beta chain was identified during a study of OX40 agonist ivuxolimab in advanced cancers. Whole-study context: A mean age of roughly 60 years, range roughly 23 to 85, was recorded, and roughly 80% were male.

Data came from immunoSEQ multiplex PCR; TCRdb stores just in-frame clones and leaves some out. The sample lists around 35,000 clones; about 90% were seen once. CDR1 and CDR2 from the germline V gene are MDHEN and SYDVKM. V was clipped by 5 bases and J by 2 bases; unmatched bases: 9. The CDR3 is 17 residues long. About this clone: The antigen remains unidentified.

Exclusion of a patient followed from autoimmune disease history or systemic immunosuppression. Sampling times: baseline, cycle 4 day 1, cycle 7 day 1. Findings and caveats of the study: By week 6 at 0.1 to 3.0 mg/kg, blood CD4+ and CD8+ T cells had expanded clonally.

The origin of this receptor is an adult with an advanced solid tumor such as melanoma, head and neck, liver or kidney cancer. This chain joins TRBV28 and TRBJ2-1, with 10 bases identical to TRBD2. Sequencing used CD4+ or CD8+ T cells sorted from blood, obtained in a trial of the OX40 agonist ivuxolimab. CDR3 residues: CASSPQEGLAAYNEQFF. In DNA, the CDR3 is TGTGCCAGCAGTCCCCAAGAAGGACTAGCGGCCTACAATGAGCAGTTCTTC.